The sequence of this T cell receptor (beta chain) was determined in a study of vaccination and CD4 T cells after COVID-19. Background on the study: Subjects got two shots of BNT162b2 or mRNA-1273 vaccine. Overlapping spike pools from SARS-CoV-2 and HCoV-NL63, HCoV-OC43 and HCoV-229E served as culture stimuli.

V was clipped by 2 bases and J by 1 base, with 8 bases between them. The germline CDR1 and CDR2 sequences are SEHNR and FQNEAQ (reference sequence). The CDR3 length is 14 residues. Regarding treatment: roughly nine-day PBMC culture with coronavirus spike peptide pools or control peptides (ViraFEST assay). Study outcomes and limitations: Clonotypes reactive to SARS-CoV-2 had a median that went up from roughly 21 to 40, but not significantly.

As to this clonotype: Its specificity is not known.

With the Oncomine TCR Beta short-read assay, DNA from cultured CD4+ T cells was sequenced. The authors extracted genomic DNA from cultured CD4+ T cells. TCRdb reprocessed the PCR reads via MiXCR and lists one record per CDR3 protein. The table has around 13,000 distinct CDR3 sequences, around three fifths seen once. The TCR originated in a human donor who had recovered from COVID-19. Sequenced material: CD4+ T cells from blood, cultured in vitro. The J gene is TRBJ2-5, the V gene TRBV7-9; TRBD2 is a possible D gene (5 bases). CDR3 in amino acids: CASSLSAGQETQYF. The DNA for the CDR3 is TGTGCCAGCAGCTTATCGGCGGGCCAAGAGACCCAGTACTTC. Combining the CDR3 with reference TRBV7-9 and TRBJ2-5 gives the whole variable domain DTGVSQNPRHKITKRGQNVTFRCDPISEHNRLYWYRQTLGQGPEFLTYFQNEAQLEKSRLLSDRFSAERPKGSFSTLEIQRTEQGDSAMYLCASSLSAGQETQYFGPGTRLLVL.